This T cell receptor (beta chain) is from a study of Graves' ophthalmopathy and Graves' hyperthyroidism. The wider study: At the time of initial diagnosis and before any treatment, peripheral blood was collected.

The V end lost 1 base, the J end lost 0 bases, and 12 bases lay between the germline ends. CDR1 and CDR2 (germline): MNHEY, SVGAGI. The CDR3 covers 17 residues. This clonotype has at least ten counts. RNA transcripts served as template for amplifying TCR beta CDR3 sequences. A first-round RT-PCR used HTBI primers, followed by a second-round multiplex PCR. A single record per CDR3 protein comes from TCRdb applying MiXCR to the multiplex PCR reads. The repertoire holds about 620,000 distinct CDR3 sequences, with about 20% as singletons. The source is a woman aged 18-35 years with stable Graves' hyperthyroidism. Some clones in this sample may be carry-over from other donors' samples. The J gene is TRBJ2-2, the V gene TRBV6-5, with D perhaps being TRBD1 or TRBD2 (5 bases each). The sample comprised peripheral blood. The CDR3, as DNA: TGTGCCAGCAGTTACTGGGATGGGGACCCGAACACCGGGGAGCTGTTTTTT. Protein: CASSYWDGDPNTGELFF.